This T cell receptor (beta chain) came from a study of shared clonotypes between healthy human individuals (dated by TCRdb to 2020 to 2021). For the study in its entirety: The cohort included three men and a couple of women between 18 and 49 years of age. To increase sequencing depth and limit assay-specific biases, different laboratories used diverse techniques to prepare libraries and sequence TCR repertoires. To estimate repertoire size and how much clonotypes are shared between individuals, the study performed deep sequencing of blood TCR repertoires from about five healthy adults. Leukapheresis yielded between about 0.85 and 10 billion PBMCs per donor. Study-wide conclusions, independent of this receptor: Pairwise subsampling led to the expectation that sequencing depth would affect the degree of clonotype sharing among donors. Because the study included a small number of donors, the genetic and exposure-history diversity represented was limited. Sampling was restricted to blood, and TCR repertoires in tissues likely differ from the TCR repertoires found in blood.

From a lookup of the germline V gene, CDR1 and CDR2 are SQVTM and ANQGSEA. Trimming accounts for 2 bases at V and 2 bases at J, while the number of junction bases matched to no gene is 4. The CDR3 numbers 14 residues from cysteine through phenylalanine. Only CDR3 DNA remains: 42 bases, in frame from the first base. Donors were healthy HIV-negative adults with no recently reported acute infections or vaccinations. Every donor was a Caucasian adult residing in Nashville, Tennessee, USA. In the unsorted samples, 85 million to 100 million PBMCs were counted, and genomic DNA was extracted using the QIAamp DNA Blood Mini kit. After blood collection by leukapheresis, PBMCs were isolated using Ficoll-Histopaque density gradient centrifugation and then cryopreserved in the vapor phase of liquid nitrogen. As concerns this clone: Its antigen is unknown. Per-base quality was not reported, and no clone a single base away is much larger than it.

TCR CDR3 regions were amplified from genomic DNA by multiplex PCR using the deep immunoSEQ assay. Extracted genomic DNA from each cell subset was distributed evenly across all wells of several immunoSEQ 96-well plates, and each plate was treated as a replicate. For unsorted PBMC, each replicate PCR was loaded with approximately 300 ng genomic DNA, equivalent to about 30,000 T cell genomes. Ten immunoSEQ deep assay plates were used to sequence the unsorted PBMC genomic DNA. The purified libraries were quantified using a Qubit 3.0 fluorometer, sized with a Bioanalyzer 2100, and then quantified again using the KAPA Library Quantification kit. A separate single-read 150-cycle Illumina NextSeq 550 flow cell was used to sequence each immunoSEQ 96-well plate. The authors' pipeline ran thus. The immunoSEQ output contained only junctional sequences without quality scores, so filtering could not match that applied to full-length reads. To assign V/J genes and CDR3, sequences were annotated against IMGT germline references using PyIR, a Python wrapper for IgBLAST v1.9. Reads were filtered out if the reads had weak V/J assignments (E-value above 1e-6), no CDR3, stop codons, out-of-frame junctions, or ambiguous translated residues. A V3J clonotype was defined by an identical inferred V gene, J gene, and CDR3 amino acid sequence. The percentage overlap between two repertoires was calculated by dividing the number of shared unique clonotypes by the size of the smaller repertoire. Richness of each repertoire was evaluated using RTK rarefaction, the Chao1 estimator, and Recon v2.1 estimates of unobserved clonotypes. TCRdb took this table from immuneACCESS and kept in-frame rearrangements with V and J called. Such tables lack part of the clones; where checked against another copy, unresolved V genes explain under half of the gap, and the rest is unexplained. V and J calls plus clone size are reproduced from that table; the DNA served to infer D and trimming. Within this sample are hundreds of thousands of clones, with 75% to 85% of them counted one time only. The ten largest clones take up around 13% of the sample.

This TCR was sampled from a woman aged 40 to 50 in good health. Some clones in this sample may be carry-over from other donors' samples. The rearranged segments are TRBV29-1 and TRBJ2-3, with 7 bases aligning to TRBD2. Input material: PBMCs. The nucleotide sequence reads TGCAGCGTTGAACCGAGCGGGGTCACAGATACGCAGTATTTT. Its product reads: CSVEPSGVTDTQYF.